This T cell receptor (beta chain) originates from a study of OX40 agonist ivuxolimab in advanced cancers. Study-wide context: The study gave patients intravenous ivuxolimab at 0.01 to 10 mg/kg every 2 weeks. Allowance was made for prior anti-PD-1, anti-PD-L1 or anti-CTLA-4 therapy, and roughly 39% had some.

Germline values: CDR1 SGHAT, CDR2 FQDESV (reference sequence). Trimming shortened V by 1 base and J by 9 bases, and 10 bases separated the two germline ends. The CDR3 spans 13 residues. Some clones are missing from TCRdb's copy, which holds only in-frame ones; the method was immunoSEQ multiplex PCR. The sample holds approximately 74,000 clones, about 88% seen once. The sequence was obtained from an adult with an advanced solid tumor such as melanoma, head and neck, liver or kidney cancer. Specimen: CD4+ or CD8+ T cells sorted from blood, collected in a trial of the OX40 agonist ivuxolimab. The rearrangement uses TRBV11-1 and TRBJ2-1; D is ambiguous. Written as DNA, the CDR3 is TGTGCCAGCAGCTTAGTGGTGGGCAGTGAGCAGTTCTTC. Its protein product is CASSLVVGSEQFF.